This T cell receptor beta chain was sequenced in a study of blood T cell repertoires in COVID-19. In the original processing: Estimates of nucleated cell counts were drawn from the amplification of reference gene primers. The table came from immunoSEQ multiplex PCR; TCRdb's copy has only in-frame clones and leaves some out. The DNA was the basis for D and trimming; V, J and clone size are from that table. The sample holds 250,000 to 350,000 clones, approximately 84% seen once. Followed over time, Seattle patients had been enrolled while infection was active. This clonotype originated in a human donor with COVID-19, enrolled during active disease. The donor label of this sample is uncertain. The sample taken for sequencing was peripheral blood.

Here the CDR3 DNA reads TGTGCCAGTAGTATAGATCTAGCGGAGAGCACAGATACGCAGTATTTT. It codes for CASSIDLAESTDTQYF. The V call is TRBV19, the J call TRBJ2-3, with TRBD2 identical over 7 bases. CDR1 is LNHDA, CDR2 SQIVND, per germline (reference sequence). The J segment lost 0 bases and the V segment lost 0 bases, leaving 3 bases of the junction unmatched. The CDR3 length is 16 residues.